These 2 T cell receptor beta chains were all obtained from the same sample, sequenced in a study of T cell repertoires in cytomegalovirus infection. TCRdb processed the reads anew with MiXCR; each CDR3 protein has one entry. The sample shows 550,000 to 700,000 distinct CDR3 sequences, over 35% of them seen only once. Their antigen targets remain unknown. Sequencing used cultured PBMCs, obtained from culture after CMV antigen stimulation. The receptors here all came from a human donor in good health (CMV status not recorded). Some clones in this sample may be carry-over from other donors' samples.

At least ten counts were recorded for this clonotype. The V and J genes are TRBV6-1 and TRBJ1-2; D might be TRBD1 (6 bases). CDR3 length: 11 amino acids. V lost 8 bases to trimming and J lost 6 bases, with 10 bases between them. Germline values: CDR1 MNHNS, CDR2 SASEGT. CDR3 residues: CASVSGDGYTF. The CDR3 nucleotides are TGTGCCAGCGTGTCAGGGGATGGCTACACCTTC.

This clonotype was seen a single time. CDR3 amino acids: CASRRIAGDRRAISYNEQFF. CDR3 sequence (DNA): TGTGCCAGCCGCAGGATAGCGGGAGATCGTCGCGCAATCTCCTACAATGAGCAGTTCTTC. This chain links TRBV7-3 with TRBJ2-1, with 9 bases lining up with TRBD2. This CDR3 contains 20 residues. The ends lost 8 bases at V and 0 bases at J; junction bases unmatched: 20. Germline V gives CDR1 SGHTA, CDR2 FQGTGA.